Each of the 10 T cell receptor beta chains below was sequenced from the same sample in a study of blood T cell repertoires in COVID-19. TCRdb's table, derived via immunoSEQ multiplex PCR, lists solely in-frame clones and lacks some. The sample lists approximately 51,000 clones; approximately 85% were seen once. Sequenced material: peripheral blood. These TCRs come from a human donor in a cohort sampled during active COVID-19.

This clone appeared a few times. The rearrangement links TRBV18 to TRBJ1-5; 7 positions match TRBD1. This CDR3 has 15 amino acids. V was pared by 1 base and J by 5 bases, with 5 bases of the junction left unmatched. Germline loops: CDR1 KGHSH, CDR2 LQKENI. For the CDR3, the DNA is TGTGCCAGCTCACCACAGGGGGCACGGGATCAGCCCCAGCATTTT. Translating it yields CASSPQGARDQPQHF.

The V and J genes are TRBV5-8 and TRBJ1-2, with D possibly matching TRBD1 (6 bases). The V end was cut by 0 bases, the J end by 4 bases, with 19 bases between. The CDR3 loop spans 17 amino acids. Germline CDR1 SGHTS, CDR2 YDEGEE. The CDR3 DNA is TGTGCCAGCAGCTTGGCGGCCGTTCTAGACAGGACCTATGGCTACACCTTC. It translates to CASSLAAVLDRTYGYTF.

CDR3 nucleotide sequence: TGTGCCAGCAGCTTATTAGCGGGGTCCTACAATGAGCAGTTCTTC. The encoded protein is CASSLLAGSYNEQFF. V usage is TRBV11-2 and J usage is TRBJ2-1; TRBD2 agrees at 8 bases. J gave up 1 base and V 2 bases, and 1 base lay outside the gene matches. CDR1 SGHAT and CDR2 FQNNGV come from the germline V gene. The CDR3 sequence is 15 residues long. The full variable domain, rest sourced from reference TRBV11-2 and TRBJ2-1, is EAGVAQSPRYKIIEKRQSVAFWCNPISGHATLYWYQQILGQGPKLLIQFQNNGVVDDSQLPKDRFSAERLKGVDSTLKIQPAKLEDSAVYLCASSLLAGSYNEQFFGPGTRLTVL.

The chain recombines TRBV6-5 with TRBJ2-7; the D gene is possibly TRBD2 (6 bases). Between the trimmed V and J ends, which lost 10 bases and 2 bases, there was a span of 15 bases. The CDR3 runs 13 residues. Per germline, CDR1 MNHEY and CDR2 SVGAGI. CDR3: CATWGTSPYEQYF. CDR3 coding DNA: TGTGCCACTTGGGGGACTTCCCCCTACGAGCAGTACTTC.

The V call is TRBV18, the J call TRBJ2-3, with D possibly being TRBD1 (6 bases). Germline lookup yields CDR1 KGHSH and CDR2 LQKENI. This CDR3 has 16 amino acids. Deletions cut 3 bases from V and 0 bases from J, with 13 bases between. Written as DNA, the CDR3 is TGTGCCAGCTCACCCTTACAGGGTTCGAGCACAGATACGCAGTATTTT. It is translated as CASSPLQGSSTDTQYF.

The rearrangement joins TRBV19 to TRBJ2-3, with 14 bases lining up with TRBD2. V was clipped by 6 bases and J by 2 bases; unmatched bases: 10. Germline CDR1 is LNHDA and CDR2 is SQIVND (reference sequence). The CDR3 has 18 residues. CDR3 nucleotides: TGTGCCAGTAGAGGGGGGACTAGCGGGAGCTCCCACACAGATACGCAGTATTTT. Protein sequence: CASRGGTSGSSHTDTQYF. The complete variable domain, with remaining parts taken from reference TRBV19 and TRBJ2-3, reads DGGITQSPKYLFRKEGQNVTLSCEQNLNHDAMYWYRQDPGQGLRLIYYSQIVNDFQKGDIAEGYSVSREKKESFPLTVTSAQKNPTAFYLCASRGGTSGSSHTDTQYFGPGTRLTVL.

The J gene is TRBJ1-2, the V gene TRBV5-1; 10 positions agree with TRBD1. The V gene's germline CDR1 is SGHRS and CDR2 YFSETQ. V was pared by 0 bases and J by 7 bases, with 9 bases of the junction left unmatched. The CDR3 consists of 16 residues. CDR3 region: CASSLGQGAIEGGYTF. Here the CDR3 DNA reads TGCGCCAGCAGCTTGGGACAGGGGGCAATAGAAGGTGGCTACACCTTC.

V usage is TRBV5-6 and J usage is TRBJ1-2; 9 bases align to TRBD1. Germline trimming cut 4 bases from V and 8 bases from J; bases unmatched to any gene: 9. CDR3 length: 14 amino acids. The germline CDR1 and CDR2 sequences are SGHDT and YYEEEE. The CDR3 DNA follows: TGTGCCAGCAGCAAACAGGGGGCGCGAAACGGCTACACCTTC. It translates to CASSKQGARNGYTF. Complete variable domain (other parts from reference TRBV5-6 and TRBJ1-2): DAGVTQSPTHLIKTRGQQVTLRCSPKSGHDTVSWYQQALGQGPQFIFQYYEEEERQRGNFPDRFSGHQFPNYSSELNVNALLLGDSALYLCASSKQGARNGYTFGSGTRLTVV.

The chain carries TRBV19 and TRBJ2-2; D perhaps matches TRBD2 (6 bases). CDR1 is LNHDA, CDR2 SQIVND, per germline (reference sequence). The V and J ends lost 5 bases and 2 bases respectively, with 18 bases between them. CDR3 length equals 17 residues. The CDR3 region is CASSVLPGEVNTGELFF. The CDR3 coding sequence is TGTGCCAGTAGTGTCCTACCGGGAGAGGTTAACACCGGGGAGCTGTTTTTT. The variable domain in full, with the rest retrieved from reference TRBV19 and TRBJ2-2, is DGGITQSPKYLFRKEGQNVTLSCEQNLNHDAMYWYRQDPGQGLRLIYYSQIVNDFQKGDIAEGYSVSREKKESFPLTVTSAQKNPTAFYLCASSVLPGEVNTGELFFGEGSRLTVL.

The rearrangement uses TRBV18 and TRBJ1-2; D perhaps matches TRBD1 (6 bases). The length of the CDR3 is 16 residues. Germline V gene data show CDR1 as KGHSH and CDR2 as LQKENI. Trimming removed 2 bases at V and 8 bases at J, with 21 bases between. The CDR3 DNA is TGTGCCAGCTCACCATCGACACCAGGGGCTCATTCGGGCTACACCTTC. Translated: CASSPSTPGAHSGYTF.